The 15 T cell receptor beta chains below were found in one sample sequenced in a study of T cell responses to AZD1222 COVID-19 vaccine. Sequenced by immunoSEQ multiplex PCR; TCRdb stores in-frame clones only, minus some. The table shows about 90,000 clones, with around 90% occurring only once. The sample consisted of peripheral blood, taken on day 0 of MenACWY control vaccination. These receptors were taken from an adult in good health.

The chain carries TRBV2 and TRBJ2-7; the match to TRBD1 covers 9 bases. CDR1 and CDR2 (germline): SNHLY, FYNNEI. With V trimmed by 7 bases and J by 6 bases, 7 bases remained unmatched. This CDR3 region has 13 residues. The CDR3 DNA is TGTGCCAGCACCCGGGACAGGGAGAGCGAGCAGTACTTC. It codes for CASTRDRESEQYF. Full variable domain (outside the CDR3, taken from reference TRBV2 and TRBJ2-7): EPEVTQTPSHQVTQMGQEVILRCVPISNHLYFYWYRQILGQKVEFLVSFYNNEISEKSEIFDDQFSVERPDGSNFTLKIRSTKLEDSAMYFCASTRDRESEQYFGPGTRLTVT.

J is TRBJ1-6 and V is TRBV12-3 or TRBV12-4, with no clear D. CDR3 length: 12 residues. V was cut by 6 bases and J by 7 bases, with 7 bases left in between. This CDR3 is CASSTLNSPLHF. In DNA form, the CDR3 reads TGTGCCAGCAGCACGCTAAATTCACCCCTCCACTTT.

This chain joins TRBV5-1 and TRBJ1-1; no definite D call. Germline CDR1 SGHRS, CDR2 YFSETQ. V lost 2 bases, J lost 1 base, and 6 bases lay in between. The CDR3 is 13 amino acids. CDR3 sequence: CASSLNPNTEAFF. CDR3 in DNA: TGCGCCAGCAGCTTAAACCCGAACACTGAAGCTTTCTTT.

This chain uses TRBV7-9 with TRBJ1-1; no clear D gene. Trimming cost V 7 bases and J 3 bases, with 18 bases left between them. The CDR3 contains 15 residues. Germline CDR1 SEHNR, CDR2 FQNEAQ (reference sequence). DNA of the CDR3: TGTGCCAGCACCCAGGCCGGGATTTCGTACACTGAAGCTTTCTTT. Amino acids: CASTQAGISYTEAFF.

This clone was observed once. This rearrangement joins TRBV27 to TRBJ2-7; 10 bases align to TRBD1. The V gene's germline CDR1 is MNHEY and CDR2 SMNVEV (reference sequence). Trimming removed 0 bases from V and 0 bases from J; junction bases left unmatched: 5. The CDR3 is 17 amino acids. CDR3 nucleotide sequence: TGTGCCAGCAGTTTATCCGGGACAGGGGCAAGCTCCTACGAGCAGTACTTC. Translating it yields CASSLSGTGASSYEQYF.

The genes are TRBV11-3 and TRBJ1-1; no clear D. This CDR3 comprises 13 residues. Germline lookup yields CDR1 SGHNT and CDR2 YENEEA. V gave up 1 base and J gave up 2 bases, with 5 bases separating them. CDR3 nucleotide sequence: TGTGCCAGCAGCTTAGGGGGAAACACTGAAGCTTTCTTT. Amino acids: CASSLGGNTEAFF.

This chain uses TRBV19 with TRBJ1-1, with D hard to call. The ends were cut back, 5 bases at V and 1 base at J, with 11 bases in the middle. Germline V CDR1 and CDR2: LNHDA, SQIVND (reference sequence). CDR3 length: 14 amino acids. CDR3 DNA sequence: TGTGCCAGTAGTCCCCAATTGGAGAACACTGAAGCTTTCTTT. Protein product: CASSPQLENTEAFF.

Here the CDR3 reads CASSYAGGNNEKLFF. The CDR3 DNA follows: TGTGCCAGCAGTTACGCGGGAGGGAACAATGAAAAACTGTTTTTT. J is TRBJ1-4 and V is TRBV6-5, with D unclear. Looked up from germline, CDR1 is MNHEY and CDR2 is SVGAGI. Trimming took 2 bases from V and 5 from J, leaving 12 bases between them. This CDR3 is built from 15 residues.

Points on this clone: This same CDR3 is encoded by further DNA sequences in the sample. The V and J genes are TRBV12-3 or TRBV12-4 and TRBJ1-2; D is uncertain. This CDR3 comprises 13 residues. V was trimmed by 3 bases and J by 0 bases, leaving 5 bases between them. DNA for the CDR3: TGTGCCAGCAGTTTTCGATCTAACTATGGCTACACCTTC. It is translated as CASSFRSNYGYTF.

The V call is TRBV18, the J call TRBJ1-1; the D gene is possibly TRBD1 (6 bases). The CDR3 length is 16 residues. Trimming removed 3 bases from V and 0 bases from J, with 14 bases in between. Germline V gene data show CDR1 as KGHSH and CDR2 as LQKENI. For the CDR3, the DNA is TGTGCCAGCTCACCCCCCAATCCAGGGGTGAACACTGAAGCTTTCTTT. Its translation: CASSPPNPGVNTEAFF.

This clone was detected only a few times. This rearrangement joins TRBV27 to TRBJ2-1; D could derive from TRBD1 or TRBD2 (5 bases each). Trimming left V 10 bases short and J 4 bases short, with 20 bases between. The CDR3 consists of 15 residues. Germline V gene lookup returns CDR1 MNHEY and CDR2 SMNVEV (reference sequence). CDR3 region: CAIRDVSSGYNEQFF. In nucleotides, the CDR3 is TGTGCCATCCGGGACGTCTCTTCGGGGTACAATGAGCAGTTCTTC.

The chain carries TRBV6-5 and TRBJ1-2, with TRBD1 matching over 7 bases. The V gene end was trimmed by 6 bases and the J gene end by 14 bases; junction bases not matched to a gene: 21. CDR1 and CDR2 (germline): MNHEY, SVGAGI. The CDR3 sequence is 15 residues long. The CDR3 reads CASRLDRVVRESWTF. The DNA of the CDR3 is TGTGCCAGCAGACTTGACAGGGTGGTTCGTGAATCGTGGACCTTC.

This clone appeared a single time. Germline is not matched at one junction end, which may reflect a read error. This sequence joins TRBV6-5 and TRBJ2-1, with D unresolved. In germline, CDR1 is MNHEY, CDR2 SVGAGI. The CDR3 contains 11 residues. The CDR3 nucleotides read TGTGCCAGCAGATACTTCAATGAGCAGTTCTTC. This encodes CASRYFNEQFF.

This clone occurred once. The chain couples TRBV14 to TRBJ2-3; maybe TRBD2 (5 bases). From germline, CDR1 is SGHDN and CDR2 FVKESK. Trimming cost V 3 bases and J 7 bases, with 11 bases left between them. This CDR3 spans 13 amino acids. The CDR3 region has the DNA TGTGCCAGCAGCCAGGCCGGACTGAATACGCAGTATTTT. It encodes CASSQAGLNTQYF.

The J gene is TRBJ1-4, the V gene TRBV7-8; a weak D match, TRBD1 (5 bases). Germline V gives CDR1 SGHVS, CDR2 FQNEAQ. With 5 bases removed from V and 2 bases from J, the gap between germline ends came to 15 bases. CDR3 length: 16 residues. CDR3 protein: CASSESVGTTNEKLFF. CDR3 nucleotide sequence: TGTGCCAGCAGCGAGAGTGTCGGGACTACTAATGAAAAACTGTTTTTT.